The 30 T cell receptor beta chains given below trace back to one sample, sequenced in a study of T cell responses to AZD1222 COVID-19 vaccine. The method was immunoSEQ multiplex PCR; TCRdb's version includes in-frame clones alone and lacks a portion of them. The data show around 100,000 clones, about 90% seen once. This specimen was peripheral blood, taken on day 0 of AZD1222 vaccination. The receptor source for this set is an adult in good health.

V usage is TRBV18 and J usage is TRBJ1-3; no clear D. CDR3 length: 17 amino acids. V was cut by 6 bases and J by 4 bases, with 22 bases left in between. Germline assignment: CDR1 KGHSH and CDR2 LQKENI. The chain's CDR3 is CASSPTHATVSGNTIYF. The DNA for the CDR3 is TGTGCCAGCTCTCCAACTCATGCCACCGTCTCCGGAAACACCATATATTTT.

The DNA for the CDR3 is TGCGCCAGCAGCTTGGTAGCTGGGGCCAACGTCCTGACTTTC. It translates to CASSLVAGANVLTF. This chain connects TRBV5-1 to TRBJ2-6; no definite D call. Trimming pared 0 bases from V and 2 bases from J, leaving 3 bases between. In germline, CDR1 is SGHRS, CDR2 YFSETQ. The CDR3 extends over 14 amino acids.

V and J are TRBV5-8 and TRBJ1-1; tentative D call: TRBD1 (6 bases). Trimming cost V 1 base and J 7 bases, with 8 bases left between them. This CDR3 is 12 amino acids long. CDR1 and CDR2 (germline): SGHTS, YDEGEE. This CDR3 is CASSLTDSEAFF. CDR3 sequence (DNA): TGTGCCAGCAGCTTGACGGACAGTGAAGCTTTCTTT.

The chain couples TRBV30 to TRBJ2-2, with D perhaps matching TRBD1 or TRBD2 (5 bases each). Germline V gene lookup returns CDR1 GTSNPN and CDR2 SVGIG (reference sequence). Trimming removed 4 bases at V and 10 bases at J, with 16 bases between. This CDR3 spans 13 amino acids. The CDR3: CAWNRDVREELFF. CDR3 nucleotides: TGTGCCTGGAACCGGGACGTCCGAGAGGAGCTGTTTTTT.

The chain combines TRBV9 with TRBJ2-2, with D possibly matching TRBD2 (6 bases). Looked up from germline, CDR1 is SGDLS and CDR2 is YYNGEE. V dropped 4 bases and J dropped 7 bases, with 17 bases sitting between them. The CDR3 runs to 15 residues. CDR3 DNA: TGTGCCAGCAGCCCAGGGACTCCCATAGACGGGGAGCTGTTTTTT. Translated: CASSPGTPIDGELFF.

The J gene is TRBJ1-1, the V gene TRBV9; no definite D call. Between the trimmed V and J ends, which lost 3 bases and 0 bases, there was a span of 12 bases. The germline CDR1 and CDR2 sequences are SGDLS and YYNGEE. The CDR3 runs 15 residues. The CDR3 here is CASSETLVVNTEAFF. The CDR3 DNA reads as TGTGCCAGCAGCGAGACCTTAGTAGTGAACACTGAAGCTTTCTTT.

The chain carries TRBV6-2 or TRBV6-3 and TRBJ2-5; no firm D call. Trimming pared 5 bases from V and 5 bases from J, leaving 18 bases between. CDR1 is MNHEY and CDR2 is SVGEGT in the germline V gene. The CDR3 totals 15 residues. The CDR3 loop is CASSPLSRLLETQYF. CDR3 coding DNA: TGTGCCAGCAGTCCCCTGAGCCGGCTATTGGAGACCCAGTACTTC.

This chain joins TRBV28 and TRBJ1-5; the D gene is possibly TRBD1 (6 bases). The germline V gene has CDR1 MDHEN and CDR2 SYDVKM. The CDR3 length is 13 residues. Between the trimmed V and J ends, which lost 6 bases and 4 bases, there was a span of 10 bases. CDR3 coding DNA: TGTGCCAGCAGAGACCAGGGGAATCAGCCCCAGCATTTT. Protein: CASRDQGNQPQHF. The full variable domain, in which reference TRBV28 and TRBJ1-5 provide the parts outside the CDR3, is DVKVTQSSRYLVKRTGEKVFLECVQDMDHENMFWYRQDPGLGLRLIYFSYDVKMKEKGDIPEGYSVSREKKERFSLILESASTNQTSMYLCASRDQGNQPQHFGDGTRLSIL.

V and J are TRBV5-4 and TRBJ1-1, with 7 bases fitting TRBD1. Germline V gene lookup returns CDR1 SGHNT and CDR2 YYREEE (reference sequence). V gave up 4 bases and J gave up 0 bases; unmatched junction bases: 6. The CDR3 sequence is 15 residues long. The CDR3 protein is CASSPGQLMNTEAFF. CDR3 in DNA: TGTGCCAGCAGCCCGGGACAGCTCATGAACACTGAAGCTTTCTTT.

The table lists this clone with a count of one. This sequence joins TRBV28 and TRBJ1-5; 8 positions match TRBD1. CDR3 length: 13 amino acids. With 8 bases clipped from V and 3 bases from J, the junction kept 3 bases outside the gene matches. Germline CDR1 MDHEN, CDR2 SYDVKM. For the CDR3, the DNA is TGTGCCAGCGCGGACAGGGACAATCAGCCCCAGCATTTT. Amino acids: CASADRDNQPQHF.

This chain uses TRBV10-3 with TRBJ2-3; tentative D call: TRBD2 (5 bases). The V end was cut by 6 bases, the J end by 8 bases, with 12 bases between. This CDR3 contains 12 residues. Germline lookup yields CDR1 ENHRY and CDR2 SYGVKD. CDR3 nucleotides: TGTGCCATCAGCGGGGATCCGGGTACGCAGTATTTT. The encoded protein is CAISGDPGTQYF.

This clone was observed once. The chain joins TRBV27 to TRBJ2-1, with D possibly TRBD1 on 6 matching bases. V lost 2 bases to trimming and J lost 5 bases, with 10 bases between them. CDR3 length: 14 residues. Germline loops: CDR1 MNHEY, CDR2 SMNVEV (reference sequence). CDR3 coding DNA: TGTGCCAGCAGTTTACTTCCAGGGGACAATGAGCAGTTCTTC. Residues: CASSLLPGDNEQFF.

The chain links TRBV11-2 to TRBJ1-2; 7 bases agree with TRBD1. The CDR3 runs to 15 residues. V shed 5 bases and J 8 bases; nucleotides not matched to a gene: 14. Germline assignment: CDR1 SGHAT and CDR2 FQNNGV. The DNA for the CDR3 is TGTGCCAGCAGCCCCCAAGGGGACAGCGGATTAGGCTACACCTTC. Its translation is CASSPQGDSGLGYTF.

This clone is a singleton in its sample. The chain is built from TRBV3-1 (or the pseudogene TRBV3-2) and TRBJ2-1; weak D call: TRBD2 (5 bases). CDR3 length equals 14 residues. Looked up from germline, CDR1 is LGHDT and CDR2 is YNNKEL (reference sequence). V lost 4 bases and J 5 bases, leaving 12 bases between the germline ends. The CDR3 reads CASSLSGGNNEQFF. The CDR3 nucleotides are TGTGCCAGCAGCCTGAGCGGTGGAAACAATGAGCAGTTCTTC.

In this sample, this clone turned up once. The chain combines TRBV10-3 with TRBJ2-7, with 8 bases lining up with TRBD1. Trimming cost V 5 bases and J 4 bases; bases outside gene matches: 13. CDR3 length: 16 residues. CDR1 and CDR2 (germline): ENHRY, SYGVKD. The CDR3 loop reads CAISTSTGTGEYEQYF. The CDR3, as DNA: TGTGCCATCAGTACCTCGACCGGGACAGGAGAATACGAGCAGTACTTC.

The chain is built from TRBV15 and TRBJ2-1; 8 bases align to TRBD2. J gave up 4 bases and V 0 bases, and 8 bases lay outside the gene matches. This CDR3 spans 17 amino acids. Germline V lookup: CDR1 LNHNV, CDR2 YYDKDF (reference sequence). Here the CDR3 reads CATSRDRRIAGYNEQFF. The DNA for the CDR3 is TGTGCCACCAGCAGAGATCGGAGAATAGCGGGATACAATGAGCAGTTCTTC.

This clone has a single count. CDR3 DNA sequence: TGTGCCACCAGTGACCACAGGGATACGCAGTATTTT. Translation: CATSDHRDTQYF. The chain uses TRBV24-1 and TRBJ2-3; D might be TRBD1 (5 bases). This CDR3 comprises 12 residues. Per germline, CDR1 KGHDR and CDR2 SFDVKD. V was trimmed by 4 bases and J by 6 bases, leaving 7 bases between them.

The CDR3 loop reads CASSPGYEQYF. The CDR3 DNA reads TGTGCCAGCTCACCAGGCTACGAGCAGTACTTC. The chain joins TRBV18 to TRBJ2-7; D is unresolved. The germline V and J ends were trimmed by 2 bases and 3 bases, with 2 bases remaining between them. The CDR3 sequence is 11 residues long. Germline CDR1 and CDR2: KGHSH and LQKENI.

The chain combines TRBV4-1 with TRBJ2-5; 9 bases are shared with TRBD1. Trimming took 0 bases from V and 4 from J; bases not matched to a gene: 3. CDR1 and CDR2 (germline): MGHRA, YSYEKL. The CDR3 runs to 15 residues. CDR3 loop: CASSQDDRGRETQYF. The CDR3, as DNA: TGCGCCAGCAGCCAAGATGACAGGGGGAGAGAGACCCAGTACTTC.

The chain employs TRBV29-1 and TRBJ1-4; D remains unclear. V lost 3 bases and J lost 8, with 22 bases in between. This CDR3 region has 16 residues. Germline V gene data show CDR1 as SQVTM and CDR2 as ANQGSEA. This chain's CDR3 is CSVDPLPRNGEEKLFF. The CDR3 DNA follows: TGCAGCGTTGACCCCTTGCCACGAAACGGGGAGGAAAAACTGTTTTTT.

V usage is TRBV10-3 and J usage is TRBJ2-2; no clear D gene. Trimming shortened V by 5 bases and J by 2 bases, and 9 bases separated the two germline ends. The CDR3 has 14 amino acids. Germline loops: CDR1 ENHRY, CDR2 SYGVKD. The CDR3 loop is CAISREPNTGELFF. CDR3 nucleotides: TGTGCCATCAGTCGCGAACCTAACACCGGGGAGCTGTTTTTT.

The chain links TRBV18 to TRBJ1-2; maybe TRBD1 (5 bases). The germline CDR1 and CDR2 sequences are KGHSH and LQKENI. The CDR3 runs 17 residues. Trimming shortened V by 0 bases and J by 0 bases, and 14 bases separated the two germline ends. The chain's CDR3 is CASSPPAGTLANYGYTF. DNA of the CDR3: TGTGCCAGCTCACCACCGGCGGGGACGTTAGCTAACTATGGCTACACCTTC.

The chain is built from TRBV6-5 and TRBJ1-5; the D is unclear. Trimming left V 0 bases short and J 0 bases short, with 6 bases between. This CDR3 spans 15 amino acids. Per the germline V gene, CDR1 is MNHEY and CDR2 is SVGAGI. The CDR3 protein is CASSYSRYSNQPQHF. The CDR3 DNA is TGTGCCAGCAGTTACTCAAGGTATAGCAATCAGCCCCAGCATTTT.

This clone was counted between two and nine times. V gene TRBV9 combines with J gene TRBJ2-7, with 10 nucleotides matching TRBD2. In germline, CDR1 is SGDLS, CDR2 YYNGEE. This CDR3 comprises 15 residues. V lost 3 bases and J lost 6; bases outside the gene matches: 9. The CDR3 region is CASSAGTSASGEQYF. CDR3 DNA: TGTGCCAGCAGCGCCGGGACTAGCGCCTCGGGCGAGCAGTACTTC.

The rearrangement uses TRBV28 and TRBJ1-5; D is perhaps TRBD1 (5 bases). Trimming left V 6 bases short and J 6 bases short, with 18 bases between. The germline CDR1 and CDR2 sequences are MDHEN and SYDVKM. The length of the CDR3 is 15 residues. CDR3 nucleotides: TGTGCCAGCAGCCGGGGCAGTGCGGCGGGTCAGCCCCAGCATTTT. This codes for CASSRGSAAGQPQHF.

This clone was seen once. The chain recombines TRBV28 with TRBJ1-2, with 11 nucleotides matching TRBD1. The V segment lost 3 bases and the J segment 8 bases; nucleotides outside the gene matches: 11. Germline assignment: CDR1 MDHEN and CDR2 SYDVKM. This CDR3 is 16 amino acids long. CDR3 in amino acids: CASSLFGTGGYLGYTF. Written as DNA, the CDR3 is TGTGCCAGCAGTTTGTTTGGGACAGGGGGATATTTGGGCTACACCTTC.

V and J are TRBV11-2 and TRBJ2-7; 8 bases are shared with TRBD1. The J segment lost 7 bases and the V segment lost 1 base, leaving 12 bases of the junction unmatched. Germline lookup yields CDR1 SGHAT and CDR2 FQNNGV. The CDR3 is made up of 16 amino acids. The CDR3 nucleotides read TGTGCCAGCAGCTTAGGGATAAGGACAGGGTTGGGAGAGCAGTACTTC. Protein sequence: CASSLGIRTGLGEQYF.

As DNA, the CDR3 is TGTGCTAGTGGTCCAACAGGTTACAATGAGCAGTTCTTC. Its protein is CASGPTGYNEQFF. The V call is TRBV12-5, the J call TRBJ2-1; tentative D call: TRBD1 (5 bases). The V and J ends lost 5 bases and 4 bases respectively, with 9 bases between them. Germline V gene lookup returns CDR1 LGHNT and CDR2 FRNRAP. This CDR3 is built from 13 residues.

The chain uses TRBV4-2 and TRBJ1-2; the D is unclear. The germline V gene encodes CDR1 LGHNA and CDR2 YNFKEQ. With 0 bases removed from V and 5 bases from J, the gap between germline ends came to 7 bases. The CDR3 is made up of 13 amino acids. The CDR3 DNA sequence: TGTGCCAGCAGCCAAGACGTCTCGTATGGCTACACCTTC. This codes for CASSQDVSYGYTF.

The gene calls are TRBV27 and TRBJ2-7; unclear D gene. Germline values: CDR1 MNHEY, CDR2 SMNVEV (reference sequence). The CDR3 is 13 residues long. Trimming shortened V by 4 bases and J by 2 bases, and 9 bases separated the two germline ends. The CDR3 nucleotides are TGTGCCAGCAGTTCCGGTGGACCCTACGAGCAGTACTTC. Amino acids: CASSSGGPYEQYF.